The next 27 T cell receptor beta chains were all read from a single sample in a study of blood T cell repertoires in COVID-19. Using immunoSEQ multiplex PCR, the repertoire was profiled, and TCRdb retains in-frame clones only, with some absent. Found here are about 190,000 clones, 80% of them singletons; the top ten hold about 6.3%. Sequences were obtained from peripheral blood. All receptors derive from a man aged 60 to 75 with acute or convalescent COVID-19.

The chain combines TRBV6-5 with TRBJ1-2; 8 positions agree with TRBD1. This CDR3 contains 13 residues. Losses at the gene ends were 4 bases for V and 7 bases for J; bases not matched to a gene: 5. The germline V gene encodes CDR1 MNHEY and CDR2 SVGAGI. The CDR3 spells CASSFGQGGGYTF. CDR3 bases: TGTGCCAGCAGTTTTGGACAGGGTGGTGGCTACACCTTC.

This clone was detected only once. This chain uses TRBV7-2 with TRBJ2-2; no definite D call. This CDR3 has 15 residues. V shed 1 base and J shed 0 bases, with 6 bases lying between them. Looked up from germline, CDR1 is SGHTA and CDR2 is FQGNSA. The CDR3 region is CASSLVPSNTGELFF. As DNA, the CDR3 is TGTGCCAGCAGCTTAGTCCCCTCGAACACCGGGGAGCTGTTTTTT.

This chain joins TRBV2 and TRBJ2-7; TRBD2 aligns across 9 bases. The V segment lost 4 bases and the J segment 6 bases; nucleotides outside the gene matches: 7. The CDR3 has 14 amino acids. Germline V gene data show CDR1 as SNHLY and CDR2 as FYNNEI. The CDR3 DNA reads as TGTGCCAGCAGTGTGGGCGGGAGGGCCGGCGAGCAGTACTTC. Its translation is CASSVGGRAGEQYF.

The V call is TRBV5-4, the J call TRBJ1-2, with D possibly matching TRBD1 (5 bases). This CDR3 contains 16 residues. V lost 0 bases, J lost 0 bases, and 12 bases lay in between. Germline CDR1 is SGHNT and CDR2 is YYREEE (reference sequence). CDR3 bases: TGTGCCAGCAGCTTGGCGGCAGGGCGCGCTAACTATGGCTACACCTTC. This sequence encodes CASSLAAGRANYGYTF.

The chain links TRBV5-4 to TRBJ2-2; the match to TRBD1 covers 8 bases. Germline CDR1 SGHNT, CDR2 YYREEE (reference sequence). The CDR3 extends over 16 amino acids. The ends lost 4 bases at V and 0 bases at J; junction bases unmatched: 5. The CDR3 region has the DNA TGTGCCAGCAGCAAAGAACAGGGGGCGAACACCGGGGAGCTGTTTTTT. Translating gives CASSKEQGANTGELFF. Full variable domain (rest looked up from reference TRBV5-4 and TRBJ2-2): ETGVTQSPTHLIKTRGQQVTLRCSSQSGHNTVSWYQQALGQGPQFIFQYYREEENGRGNFPPRFSGLQFPNYSSELNVNALELDDSALYLCASSKEQGANTGELFFGEGSRLTVL.

CDR3 amino acids: CASSQDGQSYGYTF. CDR3 DNA: TGTGCCAGCAGCCAAGATGGACAGAGTTATGGCTACACCTTC. The V and J genes are TRBV3-1 (or the pseudogene TRBV3-2) and TRBJ1-2; D is possibly TRBD1 (6 bases). Germline values: CDR1 LGHDT, CDR2 YNNKEL (reference sequence). Between the trimmed V and J ends, which lost 0 bases and 5 bases, there was a span of 10 bases. This CDR3 region has 14 residues.

The gene calls are TRBV19 and TRBJ1-1; maybe TRBD1 (5 bases). The ends were cut back, 7 bases at V and 1 base at J, with 16 bases in the middle. Germline CDR1 LNHDA, CDR2 SQIVND (reference sequence). The CDR3 consists of 15 residues. In DNA form, the CDR3 reads TGTGCCAGTAAGGAGGGGATGGGGAAGAACACTGAAGCTTTCTTT. It codes for CASKEGMGKNTEAFF.

This clone was found a few times. CDR3 in amino acids: CASQGNYEQYF. CDR3 nucleotide sequence: TGTGCCAGCCAGGGAAACTACGAGCAGTACTTC. The chain joins TRBV5-6 to TRBJ2-7, with D maybe TRBD1 (5 bases). V was cut by 7 bases and J by 3 bases, with 8 bases left in between. Germline CDR1 and CDR2: SGHDT and YYEEEE. The CDR3 has 11 amino acids.

This clone has just a few counts. The chain carries TRBV3-1 (or the pseudogene TRBV3-2) and TRBJ2-1; 7 nucleotides agree with TRBD2. Germline V CDR1 and CDR2: LGHDT, YNNKEL (reference sequence). Trimming removed 0 bases from V and 6 bases from J; junction bases left unmatched: 8. This CDR3 comprises 16 residues. CDR3 loop: CASSQDQAGRGNEQFF. The DNA of the CDR3 is TGTGCCAGCAGCCAAGACCAAGCGGGACGTGGCAATGAGCAGTTCTTC.

V is TRBV6-5 and J is TRBJ1-1; D possibly corresponds to TRBD1 (5 bases). Germline V lookup: CDR1 MNHEY, CDR2 SVGAGI. The CDR3 sequence is 13 residues long. V lost 7 bases and J lost 5, with 14 bases in between. The CDR3: CASTWEGRTEAFF. DNA of the CDR3: TGTGCCAGCACCTGGGAGGGGAGGACTGAAGCTTTCTTT.

The chain uses TRBV2 and TRBJ2-3; 8 bases fit TRBD2. V lost 9 bases and J lost 1; bases outside the gene matches: 3. The germline V gene has CDR1 SNHLY and CDR2 FYNNEI. The CDR3 contains 13 residues. The CDR3 nucleotides are TGTGCCAGATCGGGGGGGCGCACAGATACGCAGTATTTT. It is translated as CARSGGRTDTQYF.

The rearrangement uses TRBV11-3 and TRBJ2-7, with D tentatively TRBD1 (6 bases). The CDR3 is 16 amino acids. The V gene's germline CDR1 is SGHNT and CDR2 YENEEA. The ends were cut back, 5 bases at V and 1 base at J, with 18 bases in the middle. This CDR3 reads CASSLGGEFRSYEQYF. The CDR3 nucleotides read TGTGCCAGCAGCCTAGGGGGAGAGTTCCGGTCCTACGAGCAGTACTTC. Complete variable domain (other parts from reference TRBV11-3 and TRBJ2-7): EAGVVQSPRYKIIEKKQPVAFWCNPISGHNTLYWYLQNLGQGPELLIRYENEEAVDDSQLPKDRFSAERLKGVDSTLKIQPAELGDSAVYLCASSLGGEFRSYEQYFGPGTRLTVT.

This sequence joins TRBV7-8 and TRBJ2-5; 10 bases align to TRBD2. The length of the CDR3 is 14 residues. V trimming: 4 bases; J trimming: 5 bases; junction bases outside the gene matches: 4. Germline CDR1 is SGHVS and CDR2 is FQNEAQ. The CDR3 bases are TGTGCCAGCAGCTCAGCGGGAGGGCCGGAGACCCAGTACTTC. This sequence encodes CASSSAGGPETQYF.

This clone was counted a single time. Written as DNA, the CDR3 is TGTGCCAGCAGTTTTCTTCAGGGTTGGGCTGAAGCTTTCTTT. It encodes CASSFLQGWAEAFF. The genes are TRBV28 and TRBJ1-1, with D perhaps matching TRBD1 (5 bases). The CDR3 sequence is 14 residues long. The germline gives CDR1 MDHEN, CDR2 SYDVKM. Trimming shortened V by 3 bases and J by 6 bases, and 14 bases separated the two germline ends.

The rearrangement joins TRBV6-5 to TRBJ2-4; unclear D gene. From germline, CDR1 is MNHEY and CDR2 SVGAGI. Trimming pared 10 bases from V and 10 bases from J, leaving 20 bases between. This CDR3 region has 13 residues. The CDR3 DNA reads as TGTGCCAACCAAAGGTTAGTACAGCCTATTCAGTACTTC. Translation gives CANQRLVQPIQYF.

At least ten counts were recorded for this clone. V usage is TRBV10-2 and J usage is TRBJ2-1, with 9 bases that match TRBD2. J was trimmed by 10 bases and V by 3 bases; bases with no gene match: 10. This CDR3 has 15 amino acids. The V gene's germline CDR1 is WSHSY and CDR2 SAAADI. CDR3 DNA: TGCGCCAGCAGTGACTCTAGCGGGATGTCTAAGGAGCAGTTCTTC. It yields the protein CASSDSSGMSKEQFF.

The chain joins TRBV6-5 to TRBJ2-1; D is uncertain. The germline V gene encodes CDR1 MNHEY and CDR2 SVGAGI. V was shortened by 2 bases and J by 0 bases, with 8 bases between the two germline ends. This CDR3 contains 15 residues. Here the CDR3 reads CASSYEAGSYNEQFF. The CDR3 nucleotides read TGTGCCAGCAGTTACGAGGCCGGCTCCTACAATGAGCAGTTCTTC.

The V gene is TRBV4-2, the J gene TRBJ1-1, with 7 bases fitting TRBD1. The CDR3 covers 15 residues. V lost 4 bases and J lost 4; bases outside the gene matches: 9. The germline V gene has CDR1 LGHNA and CDR2 YNFKEQ. In DNA, the CDR3 is TGTGCCAGCAGCCCTCGAAGGGGGCGGAGCACTGAAGCTTTCTTT. The encoded protein is CASSPRRGRSTEAFF.

The V and J genes are TRBV10-3 and TRBJ2-7; D is possibly TRBD2 (5 bases). Germline V gene data show CDR1 as ENHRY and CDR2 as SYGVKD. V was clipped by 2 bases and J by 2 bases, with 22 bases between them. The CDR3 runs 18 residues. The CDR3 spells CAISETVGGPRSTYEQYF. CDR3 in DNA: TGTGCCATCAGTGAGACAGTTGGCGGGCCCCGCTCTACCTACGAGCAGTACTTC.

With regard to this clone: The identical CDR3 is also encoded by other nucleotide sequences in the sample. The chain employs TRBV12-5 and TRBJ1-3, with D hard to call. The V and J ends lost 1 base and 1 base respectively, with 5 bases between them. The CDR3 length is 14 residues. Looked up from germline, CDR1 is LGHNT and CDR2 is FRNRAP. The CDR3 is CASGLGGSGNTIYF. As DNA, the CDR3 is TGTGCTAGTGGTTTGGGCGGATCTGGAAACACCATATATTTT.

This clone came up many times. The chain uses TRBV30 and TRBJ1-5; 7 bases match TRBD1. The V segment lost 1 base and the J segment 3 bases; nucleotides outside the gene matches: 15. The CDR3 has 18 residues. Looked up from germline, CDR1 is GTSNPN and CDR2 is SVGIG (reference sequence). The DNA of the CDR3 is TGTGCCTGGAGTGGGGTCCCCCAAAGACAGGGATTCAATCAGCCCCAGCATTTT. Encoded protein: CAWSGVPQRQGFNQPQHF.

The sample holds a few counts of this clone. The V gene is TRBV2, the J gene TRBJ1-1, with 7 bases fitting TRBD1. CDR3 length: 13 residues. The ends lost 4 bases at V and 4 bases at J; junction bases unmatched: 3. Germline V gene lookup returns CDR1 SNHLY and CDR2 FYNNEI. CDR3 sequence reads: CASSGQGGTEAFF. The DNA for the CDR3 is TGTGCCAGCAGTGGACAGGGAGGCACTGAAGCTTTCTTT.

The rearrangement uses TRBV12-3 or TRBV12-4 and TRBJ2-3; tentative D call: TRBD1 (5 bases). The CDR3 covers 12 residues. V shed 3 bases and J shed 5 bases, with 6 bases lying between them. CDR3 sequence reads: CASSFRVDTQYF. In DNA form, the CDR3 reads TGTGCCAGCAGTTTCAGGGTAGATACGCAGTATTTT.

The rearrangement links TRBV7-9 to TRBJ1-1; no firm D call. The CDR3 contains 14 residues. Trimming cost V 4 bases and J 8 bases, with 17 bases left between them. Looked up from germline, CDR1 is SEHNR and CDR2 is FQNEAQ (reference sequence). CDR3 sequence: CASSSHGGDGEAFF. CDR3 in DNA: TGTGCCAGCAGCTCCCATGGAGGAGACGGCGAAGCTTTCTTT.

The chain has TRBV29-1 and TRBJ2-7, with D perhaps matching TRBD1 (6 bases). With 7 bases removed from V and 2 bases from J, the gap between germline ends came to 18 bases. The CDR3 sequence is 14 residues long. Germline loops: CDR1 SQVTM, CDR2 ANQGSEA. The CDR3 DNA reads as TGCAGCGATCGGCGTGGGGGCGCCCCCTACGAGCAGTACTTC. It yields the protein CSDRRGGAPYEQYF.

The table lists this clone with a count of one. The genes are TRBV4-1 and TRBJ2-7, with a tentative D call TRBD2 (6 bases). The CDR3 sequence is 17 residues long. Germline lookup yields CDR1 MGHRA and CDR2 YSYEKL. V lost 0 bases and J lost 7, with 22 bases in between. CDR3: CASSQDQIGGGHGEQYF. The CDR3 DNA sequence: TGCGCCAGCAGCCAAGATCAAATCGGGGGTGGTCATGGGGAGCAGTACTTC.

The V and J genes are TRBV29-1 and TRBJ2-7; 8 bases match TRBD1. Germline V gene data show CDR1 as SQVTM and CDR2 as ANQGSEA. The CDR3 length is 14 residues. V dropped 3 bases and J dropped 3; count of bases not matched to a gene: 7. CDR3: CSVEDDRGNYEQYF. The CDR3 DNA sequence: TGCAGCGTTGAGGACGACAGGGGAAACTACGAGCAGTACTTC.